Listed here is a single T cell receptor beta chain. The antigen remains undetermined. There are 15 residues in the CDR3. V dropped 4 bases and J dropped 6; count of bases not matched to a gene: 9. Germline V lookup: CDR1 SGDLS, CDR2 YYNGEE. The data derive from a study of shared clonotypes between healthy human individuals. Study results and caveats: Non-shared clonotypes had lower generation probabilities than those shared by all four donors.

Clones were sequenced by immunoSEQ multiplex PCR, and TCRdb holds only the in-frame ones, with some missing. Of about 2.5 million clones listed, roughly 92% are singletons. The rearrangement uses TRBV9 and TRBJ1-5, with 8 bases that match TRBD1. The source material was naive CD4+ T cells from PBMCs. This sample's subset: CD45RA+ positively selected. This TCR was sampled from a man aged 18 to 30 in good health. Some clones in this sample may be carry-over from other donors' samples. CDR3 nucleotides: TGTGCCAGCAGCACGGGACAGGTTGGGGGTCAGCCCCAGCATTTT. Protein product: CASSTGQVGGQPQHF.